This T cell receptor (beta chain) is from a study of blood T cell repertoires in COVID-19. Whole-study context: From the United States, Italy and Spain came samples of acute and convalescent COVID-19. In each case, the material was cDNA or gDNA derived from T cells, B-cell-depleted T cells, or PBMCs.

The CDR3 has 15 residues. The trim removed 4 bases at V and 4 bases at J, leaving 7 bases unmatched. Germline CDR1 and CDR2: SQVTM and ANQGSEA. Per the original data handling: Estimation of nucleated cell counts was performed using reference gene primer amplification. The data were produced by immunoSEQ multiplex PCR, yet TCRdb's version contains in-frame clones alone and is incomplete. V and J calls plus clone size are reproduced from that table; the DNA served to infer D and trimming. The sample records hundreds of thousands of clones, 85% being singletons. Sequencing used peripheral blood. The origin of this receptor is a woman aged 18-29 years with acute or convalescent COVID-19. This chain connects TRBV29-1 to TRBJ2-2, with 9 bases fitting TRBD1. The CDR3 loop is CSVVTGTGSTGELFF. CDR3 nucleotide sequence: TGCAGCGTTGTAACCGGGACAGGGAGCACCGGGGAGCTGTTTTTT.